This T cell receptor beta chain was sequenced during a study of cytomegalovirus exposure and HLA in healthy donors. With 60 Vbeta and 13 Jbeta primers, the PCR was carried out. Clones were sequenced by immunoSEQ multiplex PCR, and TCRdb holds only the in-frame ones, with some missing. The sample has approximately 80,000 clones, roughly two thirds seen once. Germline V lookup: CDR1 SNHLY, CDR2 FYNNEI. This CDR3 is built from 13 residues. V lost 6 bases and J lost 9; bases outside the gene matches: 6. This clonotype was obtained from a middle-aged woman in good health and CMV-seropositive. This chain connects TRBV2 to TRBJ2-7; TRBD2 matches at 12 bases. The sequencing sample was made of PBMCs. The CDR3 region is CASRETSGSWQYF. For the CDR3, the DNA is TGTGCCAGCAGGGAGACTAGCGGGAGCTGGCAGTACTTC.